The present entry profiles one T cell receptor beta chain with its context. What it recognizes is unknown. An end of the junction differs from the germline gene, which may be a read error. Investigators prepared the TCR beta libraries by applying iRepertoire HTBI primers and Arm-PCR of CDR3 regions. The authors' processing: Across samples, 50 to 65 TRBV and around 14 TRBJ segments were found. MiXCR, applied by TCRdb to the multiplex PCR reads, yields one record per CDR3 protein. TCRdb's processing, not the authors' own work, is the source of the V and J calls. The sample lists about 620,000 distinct CDR3 sequences; approximately 15% were seen once. The CDR3 is made up of 16 amino acids. Germline CDR1 and CDR2: SGHTA and FQGNSA. Time point meaning: newly diagnosed GD, antithyroid drugs for less than 3 months. Generation of the TCR library employed RNA extracted from PBMCs. The source of the sample is a study of regulatory T cells in long-lasting Graves disease.

Study-wide points: Clonotypes that were public and shared totalled approximately 3,000 in persistent patients versus roughly 1,000 in new patients. For persistent Graves' patients, TCR diversity was lower than for newly diagnosed ones.

The same specimen was also included in a second study, on T cells in Graves' hyperthyroidism and ophthalmopathy.

The sample was peripheral blood mononuclear cells (PBMCs), taken at new diagnosis, from a patient treated with antithyroid drugs. The sequence came from a young woman with Graves disease. The gene calls are TRBV7-2 and TRBJ2-2; 9 nucleotides agree with TRBD2. In DNA form, the CDR3 reads TGTGACAGCAGCCTGTTAGCGGGAGTGGTGGACGGGGAGCTGTTTTTT. Translation gives CDSSLLAGVVDGELFF.